These 9 T cell receptor beta chains came from one sample sequenced in a study of vaccination effects on CD4 cells after COVID-19. At the end of 9 to 11 days of culture, CD4+ T cells were isolated. The method was immunoSEQ multiplex PCR; TCRdb's version includes in-frame clones alone and lacks a portion of them. Of under 30,000 clones listed, roughly 60% are singletons. Their antigens remain unidentified. Sequencing was performed on CD4+ T cells from PBMCs cultured without peptide, taken before COVID-19 vaccination. The receptors derive from a human donor who received a COVID-19 vaccine.

V and J are TRBV19 and TRBJ1-1; D is perhaps TRBD1 (5 bases). The ends were cut back, 9 bases at V and 1 base at J, with 15 bases in the middle. Germline values: CDR1 LNHDA, CDR2 SQIVND (reference sequence). CDR3 length equals 14 residues. CDR3: CASAGWGQNTEAFF. For the CDR3, the DNA is TGTGCCAGCGCTGGTTGGGGCCAGAACACTGAAGCTTTCTTT.

V usage is TRBV5-4 and J usage is TRBJ1-4; maybe TRBD1 (6 bases). V was trimmed by 4 bases and J by 8 bases, leaving 12 bases between them. The germline V gene has CDR1 SGHNT and CDR2 YYREEE (reference sequence). This CDR3 contains 13 residues. CDR3 in amino acids: CASSLAQGEKLFF. The CDR3 DNA reads TGTGCCAGCAGCCTTGCACAGGGAGAAAAACTGTTTTTT.

The chain joins TRBV24-1 to TRBJ2-3; 7 bases align to TRBD1. The V gene end was trimmed by 3 bases and the J gene end by 3 bases; junction bases not matched to a gene: 5. The CDR3 consists of 15 residues. Germline V lookup: CDR1 KGHDR, CDR2 SFDVKD. The chain's CDR3 is CATSDPGQRTDTQYF. The CDR3, as DNA: TGTGCCACCAGTGATCCGGGACAGAGGACAGATACGCAGTATTTT.

The chain couples TRBV13 to TRBJ2-4; TRBD2 matches at 11 bases. This CDR3 region has 18 residues. Unmatched junction bases numbered 11, after V lost 4 bases and J lost 3 bases. CDR1 and CDR2 (germline): PRHDT, FYEKMQ (reference sequence). CDR3 loop: CASSSGLAVLGRKNIQYF. CDR3 nucleotides: TGTGCCAGCAGCTCGGGACTAGCGGTCTTAGGCCGCAAAAACATTCAGTACTTC. Drawing the rest from reference TRBV13 and TRBJ2-4, the complete variable domain is AAGVIQSPRHLIKEKRETATLKCYPIPRHDTVYWYQQGPGQDPQFLISFYEKMQSDKGSIPDRFSAQQFSDYHSELNMSSLELGDSALYFCASSSGLAVLGRKNIQYFGAGTRLSVL.

This chain connects TRBV6-5 to TRBJ2-7; 9 bases agree with TRBD2. The J segment lost 2 bases and the V segment lost 0 bases, leaving 2 bases of the junction unmatched. This CDR3 spans 15 amino acids. Germline CDR1 reads MNHEY; CDR2 reads SVGAGI. The CDR3 DNA reads as TGTGCCAGCAGTTACTCCGCGGGAGGGCCCTACGAGCAGTACTTC. It is translated as CASSYSAGGPYEQYF.

The rearrangement uses TRBV27 and TRBJ2-7; 7 bases agree with TRBD1. With V trimmed by 7 bases and J by 3 bases, 9 bases remained unmatched. CDR3 size: 14 residues. Germline CDR1 is MNHEY and CDR2 is SMNVEV (reference sequence). CDR3 bases: TGTGCCAGCAACCGCCGGGACAGTCGCTACGAGCAGTACTTC. The encoded protein is CASNRRDSRYEQYF.

The V call is TRBV5-1, the J call TRBJ1-4; D might be TRBD1 (5 bases). The germline V gene has CDR1 SGHRS and CDR2 YFSETQ. Trimming cost V 0 bases and J 8 bases, with 14 bases left between them. The CDR3 spans 15 residues. The chain's CDR3 is CASSLVPPPGEKLFF. CDR3 in DNA: TGCGCCAGCAGCTTGGTTCCGCCTCCAGGGGAAAAACTGTTTTTT.

This clone was recorded once. The chain has TRBV11-3 and TRBJ2-3, with D perhaps TRBD1 (5 bases). The CDR3 spans 14 residues. Per germline, CDR1 SGHNT and CDR2 YENEEA. Trimming cost V 2 bases and J 4 bases, with 10 bases left between them. The CDR3 coding sequence is TGTGCCAGCAGCTTATTCAGGGAACCAGATACGCAGTATTTT. It encodes CASSLFREPDTQYF.

The rearrangement links TRBV5-1 to TRBJ1-4, with 9 bases identical to TRBD1. Unmatched junction bases numbered 4, after V lost 0 bases and J lost 7 bases. This CDR3 has 15 residues. Germline V gene lookup returns CDR1 SGHRS and CDR2 YFSETQ. CDR3 protein: CASSLGTGGSEKLFF. The CDR3 nucleotides are TGCGCCAGCAGCTTGGGCACAGGGGGCAGTGAAAAACTGTTTTTT.